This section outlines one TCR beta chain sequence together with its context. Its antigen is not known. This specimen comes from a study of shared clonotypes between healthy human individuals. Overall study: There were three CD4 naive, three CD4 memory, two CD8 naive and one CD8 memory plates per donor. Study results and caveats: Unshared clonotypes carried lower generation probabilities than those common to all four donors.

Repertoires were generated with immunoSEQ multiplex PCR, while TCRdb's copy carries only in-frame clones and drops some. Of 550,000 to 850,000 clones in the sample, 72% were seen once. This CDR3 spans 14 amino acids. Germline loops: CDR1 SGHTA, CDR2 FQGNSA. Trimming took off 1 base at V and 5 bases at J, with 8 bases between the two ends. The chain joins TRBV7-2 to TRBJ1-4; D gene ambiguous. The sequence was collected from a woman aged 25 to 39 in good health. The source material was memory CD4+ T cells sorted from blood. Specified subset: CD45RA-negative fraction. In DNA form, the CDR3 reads TGTGCCAGCAGCTTAGGGACGGGGAATGAAAAACTGTTTTTT. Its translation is CASSLGTGNEKLFF.